One sample yielded the 25 T cell receptor beta chains listed below, sequenced in a study of blood T cell repertoires in COVID-19. This table comes from immunoSEQ multiplex PCR, and its TCRdb copy is limited to in-frame clones, with some not included. The table shows 100,000 to 150,000 clones, with about 81% occurring only once. Sequenced sample: peripheral blood. The receptor source for this set is a man between 25 and 39 years old with COVID-19, enrolled during active disease.

This chain uses TRBV5-1 with TRBJ1-4; D gene uncertain. CDR3 length: 12 residues. Trimming left V 3 bases short and J 4 bases short, with 4 bases between. Germline CDR1 and CDR2: SGHRS and YFSETQ. CDR3 bases: TGCGCCAGCAGCTCAAATAATGAAAAACTGTTTTTT. The encoded protein is CASSSNNEKLFF.

The chain carries TRBV12-3 or TRBV12-4 and TRBJ1-2, with D perhaps matching TRBD1 (5 bases). The ends were cut back, 5 bases at V and 7 bases at J, with 11 bases in the middle. This CDR3 spans 12 amino acids. CDR3 sequence: CASSLQGFGYTF. CDR3 nucleotide sequence: TGTGCCAGCAGTCTTCAGGGATTTGGCTACACCTTC.

This rearrangement joins TRBV4-1 to TRBJ2-6; a possible D gene is TRBD1 (5 bases). V was cut by 3 bases and J by 4 bases, with 13 bases left in between. This CDR3 is built from 16 residues. Germline V CDR1 and CDR2: MGHRA, YSYEKL. CDR3 region: CASSQGLDTGANVLTF. For the CDR3, the DNA is TGCGCCAGCAGCCAGGGGCTCGACACCGGGGCCAACGTCCTGACTTTC.

The chain combines TRBV20-1 with TRBJ2-3; D is ambiguous. The germline CDR1 and CDR2 sequences are DFQATT and SNEGSKA (reference sequence). The CDR3 is 11 residues long. The germline V and J ends were trimmed by 3 bases and 6 bases, with 7 bases remaining between them. CDR3 nucleotides: TGCAGTGCTAGGTCGGTGGATACGCAGTATTTT. Translation: CSARSVDTQYF.

The chain is built from TRBV27 and TRBJ2-7; 9 bases fit TRBD2. The CDR3 extends over 14 amino acids. The V gene's germline CDR1 is MNHEY and CDR2 SMNVEV (reference sequence). V dropped 5 bases and J dropped 0; count of bases not matched to a gene: 2. DNA for the CDR3: TGTGCCAGCAGTCTTAGCGGGGGCTCCTACGAGCAGTACTTC. Amino acids: CASSLSGGSYEQYF.

The chain carries TRBV5-6 and TRBJ1-6; D remains ambiguous. Per the germline V gene, CDR1 is SGHDT and CDR2 is YYEEEE. The CDR3 is 16 amino acids. Trimming stripped 6 bases from V and 2 bases from J, with 15 bases between. The CDR3 protein is CASNRVESTYNSPLHF. Written as DNA, the CDR3 is TGTGCCAGCAATCGGGTCGAGTCGACCTATAATTCACCCCTCCACTTT.

V is TRBV7-2 and J is TRBJ2-5, with 9 positions matching TRBD2. V lost 2 bases, J lost 3 bases, and 1 base stayed unmatched. The CDR3 length is 14 residues. Germline CDR1 and CDR2: SGHTA and FQGNSA. The CDR3 is CASSLLAGKETQYF. CDR3 in DNA: TGTGCCAGCAGCTTACTAGCGGGAAAAGAGACCCAGTACTTC.

The J gene is TRBJ1-3, the V gene TRBV6-6; D not resolved. This CDR3 comprises 16 residues. With 0 bases removed from V and 3 bases from J, the gap between germline ends came to 12 bases. Looked up from germline, CDR1 is MNHNY and CDR2 is SVGAGI (reference sequence). The CDR3 coding sequence is TGTGCCAGCAGTTACTCGAGCTGGGCGAGTGGAAACACCATATATTTT. The encoded protein is CASSYSSWASGNTIYF.

V gene TRBV6-5 combines with J gene TRBJ2-5; the D is unclear. Germline V gene sequence: CDR1 MNHEY, CDR2 SVGAGI. CDR3 length: 14 amino acids. V was shortened by 5 bases and J by 1 base, with 11 bases between the two germline ends. CDR3 sequence: CASSPFSLQETQYF. CDR3 nucleotide sequence: TGTGCCAGCAGTCCCTTTTCCCTCCAAGAGACCCAGTACTTC.

The genes are TRBV15 and TRBJ1-1; 7 bases fit TRBD1. Per germline, CDR1 LNHNV and CDR2 YYDKDF (reference sequence). The trim removed 1 base at V and 0 bases at J, leaving 2 bases unmatched. The CDR3 totals 15 residues. The CDR3 region has the DNA TGTGCCACCAGCAGAGCGGGACAGATGAACACTGAAGCTTTCTTT. As protein: CATSRAGQMNTEAFF.

The V gene is TRBV6-5, the J gene TRBJ2-7; D gene uncertain. V lost 5 bases and J 3 bases, leaving 5 bases between the germline ends. The germline CDR1 and CDR2 sequences are MNHEY and SVGAGI. The CDR3 runs to 11 residues. The CDR3 nucleotides are TGTGCCAGCAGTCTTAACTACGAGCAGTACTTC. Protein product: CASSLNYEQYF.

This clone has just one count. The V and J genes are TRBV6-6 and TRBJ1-3; TRBD1 is a possible D gene (6 bases). The V gene's germline CDR1 is MNHNY and CDR2 SVGAGI (reference sequence). V lost 6 bases, J lost 0 bases, and 18 bases lay in between. The CDR3 contains 17 residues. Here the CDR3 DNA reads TGTGCCAGCAGCCGAGCCAGGGGCCGTTACTCTGGAAACACCATATATTTT. Translation gives CASSRARGRYSGNTIYF.

This clone appeared a single time. The chain combines TRBV5-1 with TRBJ1-6, with 11 bases aligning to TRBD1. V lost 3 bases to trimming and J lost 10 bases; unmatched junction nucleotides: 3. The CDR3 extends over 14 amino acids. Germline V lookup: CDR1 SGHRS, CDR2 YFSETQ. CDR3 sequence: CASSSGTGGSPLHF. The CDR3 DNA sequence: TGCGCCAGCAGCTCCGGGACAGGGGGATCACCCCTCCACTTT.

The chain is built from TRBV24-1 and TRBJ2-2; possibly TRBD2 for D (5 bases). V was clipped by 5 bases and J by 2 bases, with 14 bases between them. CDR3 length: 16 residues. Germline CDR1 reads KGHDR; CDR2 reads SFDVKD. The CDR3 DNA follows: TGTGCCACCAGTGCCCCGGACTTTTTCAACACCGGGGAGCTGTTTTTT. It specifies CATSAPDFFNTGELFF.

V gene TRBV19 combines with J gene TRBJ1-1; D perhaps matches TRBD1 (6 bases). Trimming left V 4 bases short and J 6 bases short, with 15 bases between. The length of the CDR3 is 14 residues. Germline-derived CDR1 and CDR2 are LNHDA and SQIVND (reference sequence). The CDR3 protein is CASSSDRKGAEAFF. The CDR3 bases are TGTGCCAGTAGTAGTGACAGGAAGGGCGCTGAAGCTTTCTTT. Using reference TRBV19 and TRBJ1-1 for the parts outside the CDR3, the full variable domain is DGGITQSPKYLFRKEGQNVTLSCEQNLNHDAMYWYRQDPGQGLRLIYYSQIVNDFQKGDIAEGYSVSREKKESFPLTVTSAQKNPTAFYLCASSSDRKGAEAFFGQGTRLTVV.

This chain joins TRBV21-1 and TRBJ2-7; TRBD1, the table's D call, lacks a check against the DNA. TRBV21-1 is marked as a pseudogene. CDR3 length: 20 residues. In DNA, the CDR3 is TGTGCCAGCAGCAAAGCGTGGGACAGGGAACCTTCCTTGAGTTTGGACGAGCAGTACTTC. The encoded protein is CASSKAWDREPSLSLDEQYF.

The CDR3 DNA follows: TGTGCCAGCAGCATGGGGGACAGGTCTGGTGAAGCTTTCTTT. Protein product: CASSMGDRSGEAFF. This sequence joins TRBV6-5 and TRBJ1-1, with TRBD1 matching 8 bases. The ends lost 6 bases at V and 7 bases at J; junction bases unmatched: 10. Per the germline V gene, CDR1 is MNHEY and CDR2 is SVGAGI. The CDR3 has 14 residues.

The chain is built from TRBV7-2 and TRBJ1-1; D gene uncertain. The germline V gene has CDR1 SGHTA and CDR2 FQGNSA. V dropped 1 base and J dropped 6 bases, with 12 bases sitting between them. The length of the CDR3 is 14 residues. CDR3 DNA: TGTGCCAGCAGCTTAGTGATAGCTCGGGCTGAAGCTTTCTTT. This translates into CASSLVIARAEAFF.

The V and J genes are TRBV27 and TRBJ1-6; 10 bases are a match to TRBD1. The CDR3 is made up of 15 amino acids. The trim removed 2 bases at V and 7 bases at J, leaving 2 bases unmatched. Germline V CDR1 and CDR2: MNHEY, SMNVEV (reference sequence). The CDR3 is CASSLGQGVNSPLHF. Written as DNA, the CDR3 is TGTGCCAGCAGTTTAGGACAGGGGGTAAATTCACCCCTCCACTTT.

The chain links TRBV27 to TRBJ2-5; the match to TRBD2 covers 8 bases. Trimming removed 2 bases from V and 1 base from J; junction bases left unmatched: 3. The germline V gene encodes CDR1 MNHEY and CDR2 SMNVEV (reference sequence). The CDR3 has 15 residues. CDR3 region: CASSLMSGGQETQYF. In nucleotides, the CDR3 is TGTGCCAGCAGTTTAATGAGCGGGGGCCAAGAGACCCAGTACTTC.

This chain joins TRBV6-2 or TRBV6-3 and TRBJ2-2; 9 nucleotides agree with TRBD2. This CDR3 contains 18 residues. The V gene's germline CDR1 is MNHEY and CDR2 SVGEGT. Trimming at V came to 1 base and at J to 0 bases, leaving 6 bases not matched to a gene. CDR3 in amino acids: CASSYWGLAGTNTGELFF. CDR3 nucleotides: TGTGCCAGCAGTTACTGGGGTCTAGCGGGGACGAACACCGGGGAGCTGTTTTTT.

In regard to this clone: In the same sample, other DNA sequences code for this CDR3. The rearrangement links TRBV11-3 to TRBJ2-7; perhaps TRBD2 as D (5 bases). Deletions cut 0 bases from V and 7 bases from J, with 7 bases between. The CDR3 is 12 amino acids. CDR1 SGHNT and CDR2 YENEEA come from the germline V gene. DNA of the CDR3: TGTGCCAGCAGCTTAGAGAGGAGGGAGCAGTACTTC. Translating gives CASSLERREQYF.

The chain couples TRBV2 to TRBJ2-7, with TRBD1 as a possible D gene (5 bases). The CDR3 extends over 13 amino acids. The germline CDR1 and CDR2 sequences are SNHLY and FYNNEI. Between the trimmed V and J ends, which lost 6 bases and 3 bases, there was a span of 12 bases. In DNA form, the CDR3 reads TGTGCCAGCAGGGCCAGGGAAAGCTACGAGCAGTACTTC. Protein sequence: CASRARESYEQYF.

This sequence joins TRBV6-6 and TRBJ1-2, with TRBD1 identical over 12 bases. The germline CDR1 and CDR2 sequences are MNHNY and SVGAGI (reference sequence). V lost 7 bases and J lost 4; bases outside the gene matches: 7. This CDR3 has 15 residues. The chain's CDR3 is CASMTGTGGAYGYTF. As DNA, the CDR3 is TGTGCCAGCATGACCGGGACAGGGGGCGCCTATGGCTACACCTTC.

The V gene is TRBV18, the J gene TRBJ2-3, with TRBD2 matching over 8 bases. Germline V gene lookup returns CDR1 KGHSH and CDR2 LQKENI. The CDR3 covers 16 residues. Germline trimming cut 2 bases from V and 0 bases from J; bases unmatched to any gene: 4. CDR3 nucleotide sequence: TGTGCCAGCTCACCAAGCGGGGGACTTAGCACAGATACGCAGTATTTT. It yields the protein CASSPSGGLSTDTQYF.